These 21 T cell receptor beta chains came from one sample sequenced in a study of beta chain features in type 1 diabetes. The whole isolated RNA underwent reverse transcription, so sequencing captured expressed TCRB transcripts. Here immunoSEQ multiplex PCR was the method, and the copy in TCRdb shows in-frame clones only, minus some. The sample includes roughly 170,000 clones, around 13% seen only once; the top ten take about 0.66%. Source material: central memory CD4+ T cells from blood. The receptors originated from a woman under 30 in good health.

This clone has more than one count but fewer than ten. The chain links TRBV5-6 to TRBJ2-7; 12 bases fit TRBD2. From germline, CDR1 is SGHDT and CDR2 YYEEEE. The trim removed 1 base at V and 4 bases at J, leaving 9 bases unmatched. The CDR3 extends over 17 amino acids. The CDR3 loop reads CASSLRLAGGPRYEQYF. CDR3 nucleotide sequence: TGTGCCAGCAGCTTGCGGCTAGCGGGAGGGCCTCGTTACGAGCAGTACTTC.

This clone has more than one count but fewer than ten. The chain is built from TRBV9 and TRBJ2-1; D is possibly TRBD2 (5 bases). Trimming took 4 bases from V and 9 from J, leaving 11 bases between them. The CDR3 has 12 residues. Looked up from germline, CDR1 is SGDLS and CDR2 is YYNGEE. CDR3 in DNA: TGTGCCAGCAGCCAAGAGGGTCGTGAGCAGTTCTTC. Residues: CASSQEGREQFF.

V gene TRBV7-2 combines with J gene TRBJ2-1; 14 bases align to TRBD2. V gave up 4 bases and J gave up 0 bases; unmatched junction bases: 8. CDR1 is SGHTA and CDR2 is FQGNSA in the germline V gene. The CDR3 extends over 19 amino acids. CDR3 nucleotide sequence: TGTGCCAGCAGCTCACTGGGGACTAGCGGGAGTGCCTCCTACAATGAGCAGTTCTTC. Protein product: CASSSLGTSGSASYNEQFF.

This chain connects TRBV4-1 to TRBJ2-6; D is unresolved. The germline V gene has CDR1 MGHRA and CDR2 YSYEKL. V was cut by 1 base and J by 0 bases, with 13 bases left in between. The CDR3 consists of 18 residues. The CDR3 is CASSQGSVSSSGANVLTF. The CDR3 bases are TGCGCCAGCAGCCAAGGGAGCGTCTCAAGCTCTGGGGCCAACGTCCTGACTTTC.

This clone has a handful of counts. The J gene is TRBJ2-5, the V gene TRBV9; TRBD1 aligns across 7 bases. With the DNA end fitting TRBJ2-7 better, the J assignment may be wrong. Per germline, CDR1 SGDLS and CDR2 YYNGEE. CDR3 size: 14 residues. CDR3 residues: CASSVTGTAYEQYF. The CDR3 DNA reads TGTGCCAGCAGCGTCACCGGGACAGCCTACGAGCAGTACTTC.

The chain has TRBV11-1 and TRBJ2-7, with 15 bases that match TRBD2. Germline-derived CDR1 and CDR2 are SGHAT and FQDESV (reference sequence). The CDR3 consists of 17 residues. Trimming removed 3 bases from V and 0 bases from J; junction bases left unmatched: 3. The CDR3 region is CASSFRTSGRGSYEQYF. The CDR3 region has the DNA TGTGCCAGCAGCTTCCGGACTAGCGGGAGGGGCTCCTACGAGCAGTACTTC.

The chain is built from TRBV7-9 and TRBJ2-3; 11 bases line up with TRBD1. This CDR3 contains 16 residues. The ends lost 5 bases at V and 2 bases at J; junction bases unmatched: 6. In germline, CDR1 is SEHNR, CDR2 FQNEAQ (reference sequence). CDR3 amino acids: CASSPGQGGSTDTQYF. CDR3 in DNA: TGTGCCAGCAGCCCGGGACAGGGGGGTTCCACAGATACGCAGTATTTT. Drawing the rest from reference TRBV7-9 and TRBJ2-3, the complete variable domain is DTGVSQNPRHKITKRGQNVTFRCDPISEHNRLYWYRQTLGQGPEFLTYFQNEAQLEKSRLLSDRFSAERPKGSFSTLEIQRTEQGDSAMYLCASSPGQGGSTDTQYFGPGTRLTVL.

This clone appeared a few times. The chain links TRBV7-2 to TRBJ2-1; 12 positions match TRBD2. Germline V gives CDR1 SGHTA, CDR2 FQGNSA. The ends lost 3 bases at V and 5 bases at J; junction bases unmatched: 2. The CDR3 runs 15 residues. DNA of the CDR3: TGTGCCAGCAGCTTTACTAGCGGGGGGAACAATGAGCAGTTCTTC. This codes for CASSFTSGGNNEQFF.

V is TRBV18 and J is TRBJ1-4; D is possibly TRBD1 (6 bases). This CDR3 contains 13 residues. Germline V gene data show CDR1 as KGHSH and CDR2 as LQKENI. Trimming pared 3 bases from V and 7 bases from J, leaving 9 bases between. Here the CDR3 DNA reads TGTGCCAGCTCACCCATACAGGGTGAAAAACTGTTTTTT. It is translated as CASSPIQGEKLFF.

CDR3 nucleotides: TGTGCCAGCAGTTCCTCGGGACTAGGGACCGGGGCCCAGTACTTC. Amino acid sequence: CASSSSGLGTGAQYF. The chain couples TRBV6-6 to TRBJ2-5, with 8 bases that match TRBD2. There are 15 residues in the CDR3. V lost 4 bases to trimming and J lost 9 bases; unmatched junction nucleotides: 13. Germline loops: CDR1 MNHNY, CDR2 SVGAGI (reference sequence).

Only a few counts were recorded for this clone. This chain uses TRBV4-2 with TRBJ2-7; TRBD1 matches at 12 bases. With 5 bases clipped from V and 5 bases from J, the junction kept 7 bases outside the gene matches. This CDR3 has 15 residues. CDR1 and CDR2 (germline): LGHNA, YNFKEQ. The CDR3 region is CASSLGGTGGNEQYF. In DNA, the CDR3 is TGTGCCAGCAGCTTGGGGGGGACAGGGGGCAACGAGCAGTACTTC.

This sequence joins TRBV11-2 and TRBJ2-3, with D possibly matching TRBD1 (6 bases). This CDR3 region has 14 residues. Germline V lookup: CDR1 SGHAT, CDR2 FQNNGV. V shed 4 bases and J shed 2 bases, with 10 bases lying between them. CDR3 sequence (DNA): TGTGCCAGCAGCTCCGGACAGTACACAGATACGCAGTATTTT. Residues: CASSSGQYTDTQYF.

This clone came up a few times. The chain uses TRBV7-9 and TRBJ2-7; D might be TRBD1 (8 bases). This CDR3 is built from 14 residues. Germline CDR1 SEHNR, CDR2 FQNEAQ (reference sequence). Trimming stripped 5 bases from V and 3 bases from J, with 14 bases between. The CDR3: CASSLQGGNYEQYF. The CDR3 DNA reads TGTGCCAGCAGCCTACAGGGGGGGAACTACGAGCAGTACTTC.

The CDR3 reads CASSATGYYGYTF. CDR3 coding DNA: TGTGCCAGCAGTGCGACAGGGTACTATGGCTACACCTTC. The V gene is TRBV27, the J gene TRBJ1-2; 7 bases are a match to TRBD1. V dropped 5 bases and J dropped 3; count of bases not matched to a gene: 3. CDR1 and CDR2 (germline): MNHEY, SMNVEV (reference sequence). The CDR3 is 13 residues long.

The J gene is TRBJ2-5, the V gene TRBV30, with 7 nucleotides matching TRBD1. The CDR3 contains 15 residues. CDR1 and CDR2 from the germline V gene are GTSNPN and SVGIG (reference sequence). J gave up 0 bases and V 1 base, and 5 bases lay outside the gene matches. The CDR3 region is CAWSANRGNQETQYF. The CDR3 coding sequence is TGTGCCTGGAGTGCCAACAGGGGAAACCAAGAGACCCAGTACTTC.

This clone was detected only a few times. Written as DNA, the CDR3 is TGTGCCAGTAGAAGGAATCCGGGACAGGAGCCTAATCGGATGAACACTGAAGCTTTCTTT. This encodes CASRRNPGQEPNRMNTEAFF. V gene TRBV19 combines with J gene TRBJ1-1; 8 bases are a match to TRBD1. The junction had 21 bases not matched to a gene; V was cut back by 6 bases and J by 0 bases. The CDR3 extends over 20 amino acids. The germline V gene encodes CDR1 LNHDA and CDR2 SQIVND (reference sequence).

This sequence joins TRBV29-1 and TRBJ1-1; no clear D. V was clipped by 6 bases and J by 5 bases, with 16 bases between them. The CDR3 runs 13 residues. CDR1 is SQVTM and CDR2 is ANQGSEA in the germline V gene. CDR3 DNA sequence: TGCAGCGTCGGGAGGGAAGGTCGGACTGAAGCTTTCTTT. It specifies CSVGREGRTEAFF.

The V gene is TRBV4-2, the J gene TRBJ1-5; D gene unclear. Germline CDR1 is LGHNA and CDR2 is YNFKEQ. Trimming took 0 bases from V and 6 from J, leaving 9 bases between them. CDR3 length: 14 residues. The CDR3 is CASSQDIGSQPQHF. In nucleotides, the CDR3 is TGTGCCAGCAGCCAAGATATCGGGAGTCAGCCCCAGCATTTT.

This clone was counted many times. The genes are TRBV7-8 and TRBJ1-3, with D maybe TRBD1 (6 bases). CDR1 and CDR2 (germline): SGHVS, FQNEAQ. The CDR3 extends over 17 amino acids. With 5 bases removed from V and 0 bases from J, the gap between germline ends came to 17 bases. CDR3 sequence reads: CASSQTGLKLSGNTIYF. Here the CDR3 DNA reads TGTGCCAGCAGCCAGACAGGCCTCAAACTCTCTGGAAACACCATATATTTT.

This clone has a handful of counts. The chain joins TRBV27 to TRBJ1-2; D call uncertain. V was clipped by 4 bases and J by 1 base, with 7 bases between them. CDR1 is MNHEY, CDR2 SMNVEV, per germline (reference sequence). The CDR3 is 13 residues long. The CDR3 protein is CASSSTSNYGYTF. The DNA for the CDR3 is TGTGCCAGCAGTTCGACAAGTAACTATGGCTACACCTTC.

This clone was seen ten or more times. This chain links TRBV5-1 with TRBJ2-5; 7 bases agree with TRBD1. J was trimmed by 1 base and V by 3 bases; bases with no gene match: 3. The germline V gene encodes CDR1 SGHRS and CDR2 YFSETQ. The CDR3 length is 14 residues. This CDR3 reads CASSYDRVQETQYF. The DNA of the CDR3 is TGCGCCAGCAGCTACGACAGGGTCCAAGAGACCCAGTACTTC. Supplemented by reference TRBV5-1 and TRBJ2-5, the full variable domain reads KAGVTQTPRYLIKTRGQQVTLSCSPISGHRSVSWYQQTPGQGLQFLFEYFSETQRNKGNFPGRFSGRQFSNSRSEMNVSTLELGDSALYLCASSYDRVQETQYFGPGTRLLVL.